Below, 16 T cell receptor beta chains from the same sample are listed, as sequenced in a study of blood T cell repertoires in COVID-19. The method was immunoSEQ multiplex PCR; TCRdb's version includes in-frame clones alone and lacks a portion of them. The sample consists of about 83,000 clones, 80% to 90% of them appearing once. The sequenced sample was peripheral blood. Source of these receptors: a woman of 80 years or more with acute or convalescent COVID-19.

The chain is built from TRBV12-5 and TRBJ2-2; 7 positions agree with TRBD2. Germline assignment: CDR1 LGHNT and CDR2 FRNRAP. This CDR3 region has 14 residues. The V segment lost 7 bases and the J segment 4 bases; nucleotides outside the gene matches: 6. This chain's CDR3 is CASAWEGGTGELFF. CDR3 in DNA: TGTGCTAGTGCCTGGGAGGGTGGCACCGGGGAGCTGTTTTTT.

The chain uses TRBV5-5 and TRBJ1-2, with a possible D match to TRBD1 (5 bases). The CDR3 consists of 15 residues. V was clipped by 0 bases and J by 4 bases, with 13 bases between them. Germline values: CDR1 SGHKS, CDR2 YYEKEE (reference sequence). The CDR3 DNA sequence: TGTGCCAGCAGCTTGGCCCCAGGGTCAACCTATGGCTACACCTTC. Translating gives CASSLAPGSTYGYTF.

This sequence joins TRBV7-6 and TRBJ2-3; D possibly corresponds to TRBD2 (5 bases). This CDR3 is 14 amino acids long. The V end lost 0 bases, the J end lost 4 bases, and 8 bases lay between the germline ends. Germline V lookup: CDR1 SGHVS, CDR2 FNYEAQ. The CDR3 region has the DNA TGTGCCAGCAGCTTAGCTAGCGCGGCAGATACGCAGTATTTT. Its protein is CASSLASAADTQYF.

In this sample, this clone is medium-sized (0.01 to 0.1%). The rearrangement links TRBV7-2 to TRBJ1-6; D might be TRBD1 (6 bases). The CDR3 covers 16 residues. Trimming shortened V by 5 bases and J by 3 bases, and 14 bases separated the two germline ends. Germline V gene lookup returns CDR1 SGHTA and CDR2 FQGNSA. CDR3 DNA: TGTGCCAGCAGCCCCTTGGGGGCTTTCTATAATTCACCCCTCCACTTT. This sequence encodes CASSPLGAFYNSPLHF.

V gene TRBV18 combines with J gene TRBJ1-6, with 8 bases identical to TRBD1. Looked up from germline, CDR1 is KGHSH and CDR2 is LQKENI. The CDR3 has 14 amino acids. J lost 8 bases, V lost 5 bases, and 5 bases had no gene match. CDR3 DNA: TGTGCCAGCTCAGTAGACAGGGGTTATTCACCCCTCCACTTT. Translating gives CASSVDRGYSPLHF.

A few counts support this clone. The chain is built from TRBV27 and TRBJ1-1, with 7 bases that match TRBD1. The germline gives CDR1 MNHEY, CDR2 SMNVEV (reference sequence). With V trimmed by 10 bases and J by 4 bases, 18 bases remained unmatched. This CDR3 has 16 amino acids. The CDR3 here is CATWRNKGASLTEAFF. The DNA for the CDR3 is TGTGCCACCTGGCGGAACAAGGGGGCATCTCTCACTGAAGCTTTCTTT.

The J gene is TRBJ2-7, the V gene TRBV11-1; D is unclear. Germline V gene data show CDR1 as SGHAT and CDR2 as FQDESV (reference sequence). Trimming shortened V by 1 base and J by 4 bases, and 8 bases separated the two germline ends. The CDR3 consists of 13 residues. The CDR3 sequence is CASSLGAVYEQYF. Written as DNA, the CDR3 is TGTGCCAGCAGCTTAGGGGCTGTGTACGAGCAGTACTTC.

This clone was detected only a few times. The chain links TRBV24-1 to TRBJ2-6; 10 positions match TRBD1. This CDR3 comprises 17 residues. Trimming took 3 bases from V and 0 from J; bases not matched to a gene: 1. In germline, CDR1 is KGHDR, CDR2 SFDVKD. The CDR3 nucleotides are TGTGCCACCAGTGATCGGGACAGGGGCTCTGGGGCCAACGTCCTGACTTTC. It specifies CATSDRDRGSGANVLTF.

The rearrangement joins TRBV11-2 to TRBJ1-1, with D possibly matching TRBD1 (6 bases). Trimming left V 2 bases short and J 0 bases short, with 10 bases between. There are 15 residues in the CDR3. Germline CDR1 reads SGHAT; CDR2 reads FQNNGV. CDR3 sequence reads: CASSLQGPMNTEAFF. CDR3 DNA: TGTGCCAGCAGCTTACAGGGGCCCATGAACACTGAAGCTTTCTTT.

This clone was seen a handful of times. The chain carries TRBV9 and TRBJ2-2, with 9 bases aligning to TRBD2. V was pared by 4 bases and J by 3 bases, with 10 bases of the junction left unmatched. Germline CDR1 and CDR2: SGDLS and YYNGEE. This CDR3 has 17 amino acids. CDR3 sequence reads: CASSFQKRGVDTGELFF. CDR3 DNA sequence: TGTGCCAGCAGCTTCCAAAAGCGGGGGGTAGACACCGGGGAGCTGTTTTTT.

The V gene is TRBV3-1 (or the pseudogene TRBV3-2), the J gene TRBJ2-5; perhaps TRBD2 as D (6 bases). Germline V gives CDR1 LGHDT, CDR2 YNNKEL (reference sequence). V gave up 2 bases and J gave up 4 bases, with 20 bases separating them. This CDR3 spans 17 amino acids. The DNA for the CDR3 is TGTGCCAGCAGCCAAAAGTGGGCGGGGACCTCAATAGAGACCCAGTACTTC. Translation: CASSQKWAGTSIETQYF.

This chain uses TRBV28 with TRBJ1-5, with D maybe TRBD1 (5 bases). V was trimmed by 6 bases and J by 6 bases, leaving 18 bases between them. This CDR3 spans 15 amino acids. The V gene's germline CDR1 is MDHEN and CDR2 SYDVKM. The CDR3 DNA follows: TGTGCCAGCAGCCTATGGTTGGGGGAGGGTCAGCCCCAGCATTTT. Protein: CASSLWLGEGQPQHF.

CDR3 nucleotide sequence: TGTGCCAGCAGCCAAGACGCCACAGCGGCGGAGCAGTACTTC. Residues: CASSQDATAAEQYF. This chain connects TRBV4-2 to TRBJ2-7, with a tentative D call TRBD2 (5 bases). The germline gives CDR1 LGHNA, CDR2 YNFKEQ. The V and J ends lost 0 bases and 7 bases respectively, with 13 bases between them. CDR3 length equals 14 residues.

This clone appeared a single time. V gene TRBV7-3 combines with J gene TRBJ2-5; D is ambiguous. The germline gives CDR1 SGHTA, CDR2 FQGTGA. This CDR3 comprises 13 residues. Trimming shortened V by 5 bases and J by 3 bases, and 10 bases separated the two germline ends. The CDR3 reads CASSKALKETQYF. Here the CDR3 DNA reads TGTGCCAGCAGCAAAGCCCTAAAAGAGACCCAGTACTTC.

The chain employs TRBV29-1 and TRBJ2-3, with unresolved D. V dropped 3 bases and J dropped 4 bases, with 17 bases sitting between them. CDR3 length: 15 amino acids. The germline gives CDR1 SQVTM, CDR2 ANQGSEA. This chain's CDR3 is CSVDGGRLPADTQYF. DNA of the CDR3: TGCAGCGTTGATGGTGGTAGACTCCCCGCAGATACGCAGTATTTT.

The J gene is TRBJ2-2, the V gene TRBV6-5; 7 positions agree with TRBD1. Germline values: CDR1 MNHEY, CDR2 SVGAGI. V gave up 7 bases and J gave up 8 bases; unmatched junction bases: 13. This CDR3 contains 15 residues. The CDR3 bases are TGTGCCAGCATCGGGACAGCGTCCCAAGGGGGGGAGCTGTTTTTT. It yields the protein CASIGTASQGGELFF.